This TCR beta chain came from a study of Tregs in tolerant kidney transplant recipients. V was shortened by 5 bases and J by 5 bases, with 18 bases between the two germline ends. Germline assignment: CDR1 SEHNR and CDR2 FQNEAQ (reference sequence). The CDR3 loop spans 15 amino acids. Libraries were prepared by immunoSEQ multiplex PCR; TCRdb keeps only in-frame clonotypes and omits some of them. There are 90,000 to 120,000 clones in the sample; around 87% occur only once, and approximately 0.35% lies in the top ten. The sequence was collected from a human donor who received a combined kidney and bone marrow transplant. This rearrangement joins TRBV7-9 to TRBJ2-5; D may be TRBD2 (6 bases). The sequences come from CD4+ T cells from blood, collected before the transplant. For the CDR3, the DNA is TGTGCCAGCAGCGACGCCATAGGGCTAGCGGAGACCCAGTACTTC. It translates to CASSDAIGLAETQYF.